The 21 T cell receptor delta chains listed next were all sequenced from one sample in a study of Vγ9Vδ2 T cells in congenital toxoplasmosis. A single-tube template-switch cDNA reaction was primed with TRGC- and TRDC-specific primers. The TRGC primer was designed to bind both TRGC1 and TRGC2 constant genes. TCRdb reapplied CATT to the reads. The sample yields around 1,000 delta-chain clones, just under 20% seen once. The sequenced sample was gamma-delta T cells from blood. Receptors originate from a child under 10 years old born to a mother with Toxoplasma gondii infection during pregnancy, either congenitally infected or uninfected (not recorded which).

This clone was counted only a few times. A much larger clone differs by one base, so this may be a read error. This chain links TRDV2 with TRDJ1; 7 bases match TRDD3. The CDR3 runs to 22 residues. Germline assignment: CDR1 GEAIGNYY and CDR2 EKD. V shed 0 bases and J 1 base; nucleotides not matched to a gene: 25. The CDR3 spells CACDTGHLRQGSGGQVTDKLIF. CDR3 bases: TGTGCCTGTGACACCGGGCATCTCCGACAAGGCTCTGGGGGCCAGGTCACCGATAAACTCATCTTT.

As for this clone: A much larger clone is a single base away; this may be a read error. This chain links TRDV2 with TRDJ1; the D gene is possibly TRDD3 (5 bases). The J gene, absent from TCRdb, was called here by matching the DNA to germline. Germline V CDR1 and CDR2: GEAIGNYY, EKD. This CDR3 contains 18 residues. The V and J ends lost 3 bases and 0 bases respectively, with 22 bases between them. The CDR3 coding sequence is TGTGCCTGTGACCCAATACCAAACGAGGGGGTCGACACCGATAAACTCATCTTT. It is translated as CACDPIPNEGVDTDKLIF.

This clone appeared a few times. Since a much larger clone is just one base distant, this may be a read error. In the same sample, other DNA sequences code for this CDR3. V and J are TRDV2 and TRDJ3; 7 positions agree with TRDD3. Germline values: CDR1 GEAIGNYY, CDR2 EKD. The CDR3 runs 19 residues. CDR3 nucleotide sequence: TGTGCCTGTGACGGTCTTCTGGGGGGTAGCTCCTGGGACACCCGCCAGATGTTTTTC. Its protein is CACDGLLGGSSWDTRQMFF.

Points on this clone: It differs at one base from a far larger clone, so likely a read error. V is TRDV2 and J is TRDJ1; D is perhaps TRDD3 (5 bases). TCRdb offers no J gene call, so here the DNA was matched to germline to obtain one. Germline loops: CDR1 GEAIGNYY, CDR2 EKD. The CDR3 totals 18 residues. The V end lost 0 bases, the J end lost 0 bases, and 19 bases lay between the germline ends. The CDR3 loop reads CACDTVQGEGSYTDKLIF. As DNA, the CDR3 is TGTGCCTGTGACACCGTGCAGGGTGAGGGATCGTACACCGATAAACTCATCTTT.

As regards this clone: A much bigger clone sits one base away, suggesting this may be a read error. This same CDR3 is encoded by further DNA sequences in the sample. The chain has TRDV1 and TRDJ1, with 12 bases identical to TRDD3. The germline CDR1 and CDR2 sequences are TSWWSYY and QGS. The CDR3 length is 21 residues. The CDR3 nucleotides read TGTGCTCTTGGACTCCCTCTCTTCCTACTCTGGGGGATACGTCCGATCGATAAACTCATCTTC. Protein product: CALGLPLFLLWGIRPIDKLIF.

The chain links TRDV2 to TRDJ1; 8 positions match TRDD3. V was pared by 1 base and J by 0 bases, with 0 bases of the junction left unmatched. Germline V gene lookup returns CDR1 GEAIGNYY and CDR2 EKD. The CDR3 runs 14 residues. The CDR3 loop is CACDTGGYTDKLIF. In DNA form, the CDR3 reads TGTGCCTGTGACACTGGGGGATACACCGATAAACTCATCTTT.

This clone qualifies as medium-sized. The chain recombines TRDV1 with TRDJ3; 8 nucleotides align to TRDD3. Because TCRdb records no J gene, it was assigned here through a match of the DNA to germline. Trimming removed 2 bases from V and 1 base from J; junction bases left unmatched: 28. The CDR3 is 26 residues long. The germline V gene has CDR1 TSWWSYY and CDR2 QGS. The CDR3 sequence is CALGERPPSTLGDTQLKSWDTRQMFF. Here the CDR3 DNA reads TGTGCTCTTGGGGAAAGGCCCCCTTCTACCTTAGGGGATACACAGTTGAAGTCCTGGGACACCCGACAGATGTTTTTC.

Details on this clone: Only one base separates this from a far larger clonotype, so it likely reflects a read error. The chain carries TRDV2 and TRDJ1; TRDD3 matches at 9 bases. Here the J gene was assigned by germline matching of the DNA, as TCRdb has none. Germline values: CDR1 GEAIGNYY, CDR2 EKD. The V segment lost 3 bases and the J segment 4 bases; nucleotides outside the gene matches: 14. The CDR3 is made up of 17 amino acids. In nucleotides, the CDR3 is TGTGCCTGTGACTCCTTACTGGGGGAAGCCTCTGACGATAAACTCATCTTT. The encoded protein is CACDSLLGEASDDKLIF.

Within the sample, this clone is large. The chain links TRDV1 to TRDJ1; 10 bases align to TRDD3. The V and J ends lost 7 bases and 4 bases, in that order; junction bases with no gene match: 30. Germline V lookup: CDR1 TSWWSYY, CDR2 QGS. The CDR3 has 22 residues. CDR3 in amino acids: CALAPPRPTFWILGDVDDKLIF. CDR3 coding DNA: TGTGCTCTTGCCCCACCCCGACCTACGTTTTGGATACTGGGGGATGTCGACGATAAACTCATCTTT.

As concerns this clone: It may be a read error: a sequence one base away is much more abundant. The chain couples TRDV2 to TRDJ1, with 11 positions matching TRDD3. Because TCRdb records no J gene, it was assigned here through a match of the DNA to germline. V lost 1 base, J lost 1 base, and 10 bases stayed unmatched. The CDR3 loop spans 18 amino acids. Germline CDR1 GEAIGNYY, CDR2 EKD. The CDR3 DNA is TGTGCCTGTGACACTCTTCTACTGGGGGATATGACCACCGATAAACTCATCTTT. This translates into CACDTLLLGDMTTDKLIF.

Within the sample, this clone is medium-sized. The chain joins TRDV2 to TRDJ1; D is perhaps TRDD3 (6 bases). Trimming left V 5 bases short and J 0 bases short, with 18 bases between. The V gene's germline CDR1 is GEAIGNYY and CDR2 EKD. There are 16 residues in the CDR3. The CDR3 loop is CACVPLWGAYTDKLIF. The CDR3 DNA is TGTGCCTGTGTCCCCCTTTGGGGGGCGTACACCGATAAACTCATCTTT.

The sample holds a few counts of this clone. It differs at one base from a far larger clone, so likely a read error. This rearrangement joins TRDV2 to TRDJ1, with TRDD3 matching over 7 bases. TCRdb carries no J gene annotation; the J gene was assigned here by matching the DNA with germline. CDR3 size: 14 residues. Germline CDR1 reads GEAIGNYY; CDR2 reads EKD. CDR3 sequence (DNA): TGTGCCGGTGACACGCTGGGGGACACCGATAAACTCATCTTT. Protein: CAGDTLGDTDKLIF.

This clone is medium-sized in the sample. The V gene is TRDV2, the J gene TRDJ3, with 9 positions matching TRDD3. Trimming at V came to 0 bases and at J to 0 bases, leaving 2 bases not matched to a gene. The CDR3 is 18 residues long. Germline CDR1 and CDR2: GEAIGNYY and EKD. Here the CDR3 reads CACDTVLGDSWDTRQMFF. For the CDR3, the DNA is TGTGCCTGTGACACCGTACTGGGGGACTCCTGGGACACCCGACAGATGTTTTTC.

Of note for this clone: A far larger clone lies a single base away; this is likely a read error. The V and J genes are TRDV2 and TRDJ1; 9 bases are a match to TRDD3. The J gene, absent from TCRdb, was called here by matching the DNA to germline. V lost 7 bases to trimming and J lost 0 bases; unmatched junction nucleotides: 8. Germline V gene lookup returns CDR1 GEAIGNYY and CDR2 EKD. The CDR3 is 15 amino acids. The CDR3 DNA is TGTGCCTGCTATACTGGGGGACGGTACACCGATAAACTCATCTTT. It codes for CACYTGGRYTDKLIF.

This chain joins TRDV2 and TRDJ3, with 11 bases aligning to TRDD3. The J gene, not given by TCRdb, was assigned here from a germline match of the nucleotide sequence. This CDR3 spans 21 amino acids. Germline V gives CDR1 GEAIGNYY, CDR2 EKD. After removal of 1 base from V and 0 bases from J, the junction contained 10 bases not matched to a gene. The CDR3 protein is CACDTILGDRPSSWDTRQMFF. CDR3 nucleotides: TGTGCCTGTGACACGATACTGGGGGATAGACCAAGCTCCTGGGACACCCGACAGATGTTTTTC.

Points on this clone: Given a far larger clone just one base away, this is likely a sequencing read error. V and J are TRDV3 and TRDJ1; D gene unclear. The J gene is absent in TCRdb and was assigned here via DNA matching to germline. The germline V and J ends were trimmed by 1 base and 7 bases, with 25 bases remaining between them. CDR3 size: 16 residues. CDR1 and CDR2 from the germline V gene are TVYSNPD and GDNSRS (reference sequence). The CDR3, as DNA: TGTGCCTTTAAGTTTACCACCCCTGTCGGAGACGGTAAACTCATCTTT. Its protein product is CAFKFTTPVGDGKLIF.

This clone was observed a few times. This likely came from a read error, as a far larger clone is one base away. The chain combines TRDV1 with TRDJ1; weak D call: TRDD2 (6 bases). V was pared by 5 bases and J by 0 bases, with 28 bases between. Germline lookup yields CDR1 TSWWSYY and CDR2 QGS. This CDR3 region has 20 residues. The CDR3 spells CALGSHFSYYGLSYTDKLIF. The CDR3 coding sequence is TGTGCTCTTGGGTCCCACTTTTCCTATTACGGGCTATCGTACACCGATAAACTCATCTTT.

Notes on this clone: The protein in TCRdb stems from a much larger clone and differs at residue 11 from this DNA's translation, likely a read error; here the protein is translated from the DNA. The V gene reported is TRDV1; the J gene is uncalled; no check of the table's D call, TRDD3, against the DNA was made. This CDR3 region has 13 residues. The germline V gene encodes CDR1 TSWWSYY and CDR2 QGS. This CDR3 is CALGGLDLDKRIF. The DNA of the CDR3 is TGTGCTCTTGGGGGCCTCGATTTAGATAAACGCATCTTT.

The sample holds a few counts of this clone. At one of its ends the junction is not consistent with the germline gene, which may arise from a read error. The chain carries TRDV2 and TRDJ1; 13 positions agree with TRDD3. Per the germline V gene, CDR1 is GEAIGNYY and CDR2 is EKD. The CDR3 loop spans 18 amino acids. The CDR3 sequence: CARDPVLGDTLYTDKLIF. The CDR3 DNA follows: TGTGCCCGTGACCCTGTACTGGGGGATACGCTGTACACCGATAAACTCATCTTT.

This clone has a handful of counts. V is TRDV3 and J is TRDJ1; a weak D match, TRDD2 (6 bases). Germline matching of the DNA provided the J gene here, since TCRdb leaves it blank. Per germline, CDR1 TVYSNPD and CDR2 GDNSRS (reference sequence). The CDR3 is 15 amino acids. V lost 3 bases and J lost 4, with 21 bases in between. The CDR3 is CAFGLPRGLSDKLIF. CDR3 nucleotides: TGTGCCTTCGGCCTTCCCCGGGGGCTGAGCGATAAACTCATCTTT.

Note on this clone: With a far larger clone one base away, a read error is the likely cause. The rearrangement joins TRDV1 to TRDJ1; 11 positions match TRDD3. No J gene was available from TCRdb, and it was assigned here by a germline match of the DNA. The junction had 16 bases not matched to a gene; V was cut back by 2 bases and J by 2 bases. The CDR3 sequence is 20 residues long. Germline V gene sequence: CDR1 TSWWSYY, CDR2 QGS. This CDR3 reads CALGEVQGFCGGYATDKLIF. As DNA, the CDR3 is TGTGCTCTTGGGGAAGTCCAGGGGTTTTGTGGGGGATACGCGACCGATAAACTCATCTTT.